Listed below are T cell receptor beta chains from one sample, sequenced in a study of fetal regulatory T cell absence and autoimmunity. This table comes from immunoSEQ multiplex PCR, and its TCRdb copy is limited to in-frame clones, with some not included. The data contain about 95,000 clones, roughly 78% of them singletons. Sequences were obtained from pancreas tissue. These receptors came from a male donor with IPEX syndrome. Both conserved end residues are part of each CDR3. Each record gives: J gene, CDR3 length, V gene, clone size, D gene, CDR3 DNA, CDR3 protein. A D gene is named only where the DNA matches it firmly. Some rows mark clone size as missing; the rest say once, few, many or name a class of expanded clone.

TRBJ2-2 17 TRBV19 - TRBD2 TGTGCCAGTAGTATAGGACGGGGACTAGCGACTACCGGGGAGCTGTTTTTT CASSIGRGLATTGELFF
TRBJ1-4 15 TRBV4-3 - - TGCGCCAGCAGCCAAGATAGGGCAGGGAATGAAAAACTGTTTTTT CASSQDRAGNEKLFF
TRBJ1-2 15 TRBV27 once TRBD1 TGTGCCAGTCGGGAGGATACCGGGACAGCCTATGGCTACACCTTC CASREDTGTAYGYTF
TRBJ1-1 12 TRBV6-6 - - TGTGCCAGCAGTTACCCTGAAAGGTCCCCGAGGTTT CASSYPERSPRF
TRBJ1-2 17 TRBV28 once TRBD1 TGTGCCAGCAGTTTATTGGCATTCGTAACAGGGGTGTATGGCTACACCTTC CASSLLAFVTGVYGYTF
TRBJ1-6 15 TRBV19 - TRBD1 TGTGCCAGTAGTCCCCGGACAGGGCAGTATTCACCCCTCCACTTT CASSPRTGQYSPLHF
TRBJ2-2 14 TRBV11-3 - - TGTGCCAGCAGCTTTTCAGGGCAGGGTTCAAAGCTGTTTTTT CASSFSGQGSKLFF
TRBJ1-5 14 TRBV4-1 - - TGCGCCAGCAGCCAAGGACAGAGCAATCAGCCCCAGCATTTT CASSQGQSNQPQHF
TRBJ2-7 15 TRBV6-4 - - TGTGCCAGCAGTGAGTTGGACCGATACTCCTACGAGCAGTACTTC CASSELDRYSYEQYF
TRBJ2-3 16 TRBV9 - - TGTGCCAGCAGCGTAGGAGGAGGCCATAGCACAGATACGCAGTATTTT CASSVGGGHSTDTQYF
TRBJ2-5 14 TRBV13 - - TGTGCCAGCAGCTTAGGAGACGTGCTCGAGACCCAGTACTTC CASSLGDVLETQYF
TRBJ2-1 12 TRBV5-1 - - TGCGCCAGCACCAGGGGAGGCAATGAGCAGTTCTTC CASTRGGNEQFF
TRBJ2-5 15 TRBV13 once - TGTGCCAGCAGTTCCCGGTCTCTGGAAATGGAGACCCAGTACTTC CASSSRSLEMETQYF